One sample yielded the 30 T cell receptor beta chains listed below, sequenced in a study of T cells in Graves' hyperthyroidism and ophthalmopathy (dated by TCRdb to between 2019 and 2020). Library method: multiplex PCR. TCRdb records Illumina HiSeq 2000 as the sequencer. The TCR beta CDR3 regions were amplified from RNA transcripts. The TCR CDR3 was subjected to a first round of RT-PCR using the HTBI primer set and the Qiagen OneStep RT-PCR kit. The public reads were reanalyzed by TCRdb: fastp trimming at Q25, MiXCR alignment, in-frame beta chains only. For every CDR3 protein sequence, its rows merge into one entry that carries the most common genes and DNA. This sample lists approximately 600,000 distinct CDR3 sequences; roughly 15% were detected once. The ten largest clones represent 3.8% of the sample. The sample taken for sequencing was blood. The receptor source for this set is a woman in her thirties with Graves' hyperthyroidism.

The CDR3: CASSPKTGYNEQFF. CDR3 nucleotide sequence: TGTGCCAGCTCACCAAAGACAGGTTATAATGAGCAGTTCTTC. This chain links TRBV18 with TRBJ2-1; TRBD1 is a possible D gene (6 bases). Deletions cut 2 bases from V and 7 bases from J, with 12 bases between. Germline CDR1 reads KGHSH; CDR2 reads LQKENI. The CDR3 extends over 14 amino acids.

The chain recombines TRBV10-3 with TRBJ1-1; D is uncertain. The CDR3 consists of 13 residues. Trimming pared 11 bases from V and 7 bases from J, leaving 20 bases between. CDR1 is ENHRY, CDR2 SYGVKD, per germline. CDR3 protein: CAHRAASRDEAFF. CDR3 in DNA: TGTGCCCATCGGGCAGCGTCCCGTGATGAAGCTTTCTTT.

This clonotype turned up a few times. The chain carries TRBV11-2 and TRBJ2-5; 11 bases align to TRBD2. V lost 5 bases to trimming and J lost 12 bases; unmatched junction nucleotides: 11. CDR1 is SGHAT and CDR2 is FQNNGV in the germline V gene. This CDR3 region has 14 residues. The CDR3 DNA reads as TGTGCCAGCAGCCCCGGGGGGGGGACTAGCGGCGAGTACTTC. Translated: CASSPGGGTSGEYF.

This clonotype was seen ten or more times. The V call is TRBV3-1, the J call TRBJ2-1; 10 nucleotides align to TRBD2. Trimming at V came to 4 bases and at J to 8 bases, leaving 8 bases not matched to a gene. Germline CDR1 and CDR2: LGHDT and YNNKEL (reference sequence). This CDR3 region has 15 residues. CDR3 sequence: CASSLQREGGHEQFF. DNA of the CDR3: TGTGCCAGCAGCCTTCAGCGGGAGGGAGGGCATGAGCAGTTCTTC.

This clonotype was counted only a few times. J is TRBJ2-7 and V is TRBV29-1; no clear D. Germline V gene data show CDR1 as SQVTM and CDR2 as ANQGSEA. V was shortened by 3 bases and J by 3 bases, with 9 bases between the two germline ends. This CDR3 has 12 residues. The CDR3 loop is CSVDVGIYEQYF. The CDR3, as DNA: TGCAGCGTTGATGTGGGGATCTACGAGCAGTACTTC.

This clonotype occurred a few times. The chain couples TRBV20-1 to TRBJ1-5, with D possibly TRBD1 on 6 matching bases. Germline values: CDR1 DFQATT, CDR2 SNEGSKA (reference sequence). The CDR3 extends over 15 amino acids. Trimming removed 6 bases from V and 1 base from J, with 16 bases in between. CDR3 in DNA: TGCAGTGCCAGAAGAGGGGGTAAGAGCAATCAGCCCCAGCATTTT. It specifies CSARRGGKSNQPQHF.

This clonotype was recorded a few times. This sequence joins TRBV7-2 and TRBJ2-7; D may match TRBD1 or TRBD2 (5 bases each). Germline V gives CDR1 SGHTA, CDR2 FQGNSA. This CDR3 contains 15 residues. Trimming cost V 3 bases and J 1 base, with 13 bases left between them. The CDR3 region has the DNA TGTGCCAGCAGCTTGCAGGGAGTTTTATCCTACGAGCAGTACTTC. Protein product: CASSLQGVLSYEQYF.

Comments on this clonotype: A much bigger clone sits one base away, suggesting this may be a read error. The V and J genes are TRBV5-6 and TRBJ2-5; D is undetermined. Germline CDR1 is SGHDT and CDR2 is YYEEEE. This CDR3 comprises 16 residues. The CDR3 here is CAGSYELAGNGETQYF. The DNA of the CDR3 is TGTGCCGGCAGCTACGAGTTAGCAGGAAACGGAGAGACCCAGTACTTC.

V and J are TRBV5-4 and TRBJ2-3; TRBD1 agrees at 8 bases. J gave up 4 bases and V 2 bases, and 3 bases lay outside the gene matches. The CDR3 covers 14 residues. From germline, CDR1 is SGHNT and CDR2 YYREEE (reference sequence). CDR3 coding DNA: TGTGCCAGCAGCTTCGGACAGGGTTCAGATACGCAGTATTTT. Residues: CASSFGQGSDTQYF.

In nucleotides, the CDR3 is TGTGCCACGAAAAGGGACACCGGGGAGCTGTTTTTT. Translating it yields CATKRDTGELFF. V and J are TRBV24-1 and TRBJ2-2; D is ambiguous. This CDR3 region has 12 residues. V shed 10 bases and J shed 3 bases, with 8 bases lying between them. Looked up from germline, CDR1 is KGHDR and CDR2 is SFDVKD.

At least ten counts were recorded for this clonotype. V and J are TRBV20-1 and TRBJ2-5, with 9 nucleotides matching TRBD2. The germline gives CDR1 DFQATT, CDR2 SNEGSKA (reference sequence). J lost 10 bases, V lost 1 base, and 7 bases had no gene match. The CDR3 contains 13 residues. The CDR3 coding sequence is TGCAGTGCTAGAGTAGTAGCGGGAGAAGACCAGTACTTC. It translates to CSARVVAGEDQYF.

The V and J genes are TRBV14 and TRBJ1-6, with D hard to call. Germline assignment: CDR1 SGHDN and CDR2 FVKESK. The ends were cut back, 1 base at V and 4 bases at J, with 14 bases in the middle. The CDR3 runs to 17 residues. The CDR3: CASSQGYSNPYNSPLHF. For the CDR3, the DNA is TGTGCCAGCAGCCAAGGTTACAGTAACCCTTATAATTCACCCCTCCACTTT. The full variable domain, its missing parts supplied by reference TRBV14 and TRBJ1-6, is EAGVTQFPSHSVIEKGQTVTLRCDPISGHDNLYWYRRVMGKEIKFLLHFVKESKQDESGMPNNRFLAERTGGTYSTLKVQPAELEDSGVYFCASSQGYSNPYNSPLHFGNGTRLTVT.

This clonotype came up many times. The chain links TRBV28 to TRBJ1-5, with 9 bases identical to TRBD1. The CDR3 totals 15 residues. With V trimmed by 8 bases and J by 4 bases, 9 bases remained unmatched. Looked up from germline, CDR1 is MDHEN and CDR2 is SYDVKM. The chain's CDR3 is CASRPAGTGNQPQHF. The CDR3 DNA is TGTGCCAGCCGCCCGGCCGGGACAGGGAATCAGCCCCAGCATTTT.

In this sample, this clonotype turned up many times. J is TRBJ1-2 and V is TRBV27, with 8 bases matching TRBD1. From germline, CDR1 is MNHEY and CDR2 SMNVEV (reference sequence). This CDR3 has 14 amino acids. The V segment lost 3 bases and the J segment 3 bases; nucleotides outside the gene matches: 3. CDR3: CASSFAGGDYGYTF. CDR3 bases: TGTGCCAGCAGTTTCGCAGGGGGCGACTATGGCTACACCTTC.

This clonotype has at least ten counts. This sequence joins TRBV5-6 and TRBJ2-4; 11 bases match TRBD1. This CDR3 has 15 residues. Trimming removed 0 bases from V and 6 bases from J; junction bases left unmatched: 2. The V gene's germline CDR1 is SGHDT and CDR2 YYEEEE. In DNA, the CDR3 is TGTGCCAGCAGCTTGGGGACAGGGGGCGGAAACATTCAGTACTTC. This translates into CASSLGTGGGNIQYF. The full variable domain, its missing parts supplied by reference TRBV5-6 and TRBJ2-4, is DAGVTQSPTHLIKTRGQQVTLRCSPKSGHDTVSWYQQALGQGPQFIFQYYEEEERQRGNFPDRFSGHQFPNYSSELNVNALLLGDSALYLCASSLGTGGGNIQYFGAGTRLSVL.

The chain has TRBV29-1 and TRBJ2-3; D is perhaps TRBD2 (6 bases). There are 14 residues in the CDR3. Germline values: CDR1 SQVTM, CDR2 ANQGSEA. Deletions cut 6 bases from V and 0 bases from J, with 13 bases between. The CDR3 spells CSVVGGTSTDTQYF. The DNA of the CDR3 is TGCAGCGTGGTGGGAGGAACTAGCACAGATACGCAGTATTTT.

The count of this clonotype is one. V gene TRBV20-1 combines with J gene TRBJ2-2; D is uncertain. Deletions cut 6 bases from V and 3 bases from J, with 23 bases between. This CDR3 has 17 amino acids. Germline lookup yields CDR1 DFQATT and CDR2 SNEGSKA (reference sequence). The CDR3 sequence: CSATDWAAPPYTGELFF. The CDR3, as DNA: TGCAGTGCCACCGACTGGGCGGCACCTCCTTACACCGGGGAGCTGTTTTTT.

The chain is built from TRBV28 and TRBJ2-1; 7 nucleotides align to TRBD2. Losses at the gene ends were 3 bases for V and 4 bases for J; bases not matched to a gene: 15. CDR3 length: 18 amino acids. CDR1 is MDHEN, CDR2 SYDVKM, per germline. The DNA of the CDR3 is TGTGCCAGCAGTTTGCCGGCGCGGACGGGAGGAAGATACAATGAGCAGTTCTTC. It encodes CASSLPARTGGRYNEQFF.

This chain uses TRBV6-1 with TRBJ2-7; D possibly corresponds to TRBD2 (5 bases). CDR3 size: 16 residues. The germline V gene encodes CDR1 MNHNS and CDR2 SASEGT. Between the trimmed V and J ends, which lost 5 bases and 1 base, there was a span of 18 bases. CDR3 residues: CASSRTTRGSSYEQYF. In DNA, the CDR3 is TGTGCCAGCAGTCGAACTACTAGAGGGAGTTCCTACGAGCAGTACTTC.

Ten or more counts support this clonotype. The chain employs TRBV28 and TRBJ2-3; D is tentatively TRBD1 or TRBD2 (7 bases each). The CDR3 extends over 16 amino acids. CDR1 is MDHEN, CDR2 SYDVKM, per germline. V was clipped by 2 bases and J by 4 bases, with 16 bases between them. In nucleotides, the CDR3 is TGTGCCAGCAGTTTAAGAGGGGCAGGGGGGGCAGATACGCAGTATTTT. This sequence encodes CASSLRGAGGADTQYF.

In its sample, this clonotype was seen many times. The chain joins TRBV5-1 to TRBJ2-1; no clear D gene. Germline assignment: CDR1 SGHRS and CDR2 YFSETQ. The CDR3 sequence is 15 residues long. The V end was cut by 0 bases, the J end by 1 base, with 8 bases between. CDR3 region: CASSLEASSYNEQFF. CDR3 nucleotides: TGCGCCAGCAGCTTGGAGGCCAGTTCCTACAATGAGCAGTTCTTC.

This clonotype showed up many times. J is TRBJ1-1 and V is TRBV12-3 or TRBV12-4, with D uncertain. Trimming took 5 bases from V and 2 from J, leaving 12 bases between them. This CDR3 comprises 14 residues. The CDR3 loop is CASSTLRSNTEAFF. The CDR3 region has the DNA TGTGCCAGCAGTACCTTGAGGAGCAACACTGAAGCTTTCTTT.

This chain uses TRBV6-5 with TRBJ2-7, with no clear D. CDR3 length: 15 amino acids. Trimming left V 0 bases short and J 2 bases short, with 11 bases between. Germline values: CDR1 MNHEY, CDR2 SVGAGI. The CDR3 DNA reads TGTGCCAGCAGTTACTCCTCCCTGGACCCCTACGAGCAGTACTTC. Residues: CASSYSSLDPYEQYF.

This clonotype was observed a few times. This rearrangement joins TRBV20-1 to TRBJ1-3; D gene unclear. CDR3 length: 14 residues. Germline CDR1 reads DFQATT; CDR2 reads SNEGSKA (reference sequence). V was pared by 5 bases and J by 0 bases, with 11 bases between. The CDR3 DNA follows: TGCAGTGCTCCAAGCAAGAGCTCTGGAAACACCATATATTTT. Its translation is CSAPSKSSGNTIYF.

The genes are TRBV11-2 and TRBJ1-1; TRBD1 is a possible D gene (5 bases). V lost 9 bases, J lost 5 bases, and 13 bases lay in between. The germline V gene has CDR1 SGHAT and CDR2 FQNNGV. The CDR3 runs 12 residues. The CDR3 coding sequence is TGTGCCAGTGGGGGGGTGTGGACTGAAGCTTTCTTT. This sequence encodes CASGGVWTEAFF.

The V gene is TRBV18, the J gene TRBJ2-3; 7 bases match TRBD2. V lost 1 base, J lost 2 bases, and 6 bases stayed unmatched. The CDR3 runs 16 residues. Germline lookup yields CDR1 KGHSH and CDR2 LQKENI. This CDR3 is CASSPQSGGPTDTQYF. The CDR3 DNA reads TGTGCCAGCTCACCACAGTCGGGAGGCCCCACAGATACGCAGTATTTT.

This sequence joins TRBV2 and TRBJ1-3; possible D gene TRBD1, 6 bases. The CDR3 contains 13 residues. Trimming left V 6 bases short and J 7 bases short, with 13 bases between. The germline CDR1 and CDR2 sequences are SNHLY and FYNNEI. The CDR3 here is CASSQYQGNTIYF. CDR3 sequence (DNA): TGTGCCAGCAGCCAGTATCAGGGGAACACCATATATTTT.

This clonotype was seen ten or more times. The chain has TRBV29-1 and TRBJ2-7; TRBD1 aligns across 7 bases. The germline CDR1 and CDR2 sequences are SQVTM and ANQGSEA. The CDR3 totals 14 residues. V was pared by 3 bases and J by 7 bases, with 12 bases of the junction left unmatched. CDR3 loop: CSVEGQFLSGEQYF. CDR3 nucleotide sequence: TGCAGCGTTGAGGGACAGTTCCTCTCGGGGGAGCAGTACTTC.

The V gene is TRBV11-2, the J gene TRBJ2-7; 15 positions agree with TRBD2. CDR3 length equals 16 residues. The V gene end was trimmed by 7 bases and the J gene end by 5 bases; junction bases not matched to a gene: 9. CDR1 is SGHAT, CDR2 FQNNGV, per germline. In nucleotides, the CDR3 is TGTGCCAGCAAATCAGGACTAGCGGGAGGGCGCAACGAGCAGTACTTC. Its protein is CASKSGLAGGRNEQYF.

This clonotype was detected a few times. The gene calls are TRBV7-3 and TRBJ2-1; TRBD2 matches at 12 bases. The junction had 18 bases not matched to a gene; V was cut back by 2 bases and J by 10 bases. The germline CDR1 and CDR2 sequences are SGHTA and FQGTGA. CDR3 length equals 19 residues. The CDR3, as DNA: TGTGCCAGCAGCTTAGTCTCTCGACGGAGACTAGCGGGAGAGAACGAGCAGTTCTTC. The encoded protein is CASSLVSRRRLAGENEQFF. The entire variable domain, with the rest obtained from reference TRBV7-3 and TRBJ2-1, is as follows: GAGVSQTPSNKVTEKGKYVELRCDPISGHTALYWYRQSLGQGPEFLIYFQGTGAADDSGLPNDRFFAVRPEGSVSTLKIQRTERGDSAVYLCASSLVSRRRLAGENEQFFGPGTRLTVL.